The 8 T cell receptor beta chains below come from one sample, sequenced in a study of blood T cell repertoires in COVID-19. Method: immunoSEQ multiplex PCR; TCRdb's copy keeps in-frame clones and lacks some. The sample has a few hundred thousand clones; 80% to 90% are singletons. The sample taken for sequencing was PBMCs or T cells enriched from blood (not recorded which). All receptors derive from a woman aged 40 to 50 with acute COVID-19.

The rearrangement uses TRBV28 and TRBJ2-1, with 7 bases that match TRBD1. The CDR3 runs to 12 residues. Germline-derived CDR1 and CDR2 are MDHEN and SYDVKM. After removal of 11 bases from V and 8 bases from J, the junction contained 9 bases not matched to a gene. CDR3 in DNA: TGTGCCTGCCGGGACAGTCGTGATGAGCAGTTCTTC. This codes for CACRDSRDEQFF. Full variable domain (rest looked up from reference TRBV28 and TRBJ2-1): DVKVTQSSRYLVKRTGEKVFLECVQDMDHENMFWYRQDPGLGLRLIYFSYDVKMKEKGDIPEGYSVSREKKERFSLILESASTNQTSMYLCACRDSRDEQFFGPGTRLTVL.

The CDR3 protein is CASSYLSPSGNEQYF. The CDR3 DNA is TGTGCCAGCAGTTACCTGTCCCCATCGGGAAACGAGCAGTACTTC. The chain uses TRBV6-6 and TRBJ2-7, with D possibly TRBD2 on 5 matching bases. The germline V gene has CDR1 MNHNY and CDR2 SVGAGI (reference sequence). This CDR3 spans 15 amino acids. V was trimmed by 2 bases and J by 5 bases, leaving 16 bases between them.

The genes are TRBV28 and TRBJ1-5, with 8 bases aligning to TRBD1. J was trimmed by 5 bases and V by 4 bases; bases with no gene match: 7. This CDR3 spans 15 amino acids. Germline V CDR1 and CDR2: MDHEN, SYDVKM. The CDR3 here is CASSYRDRRYQPQHF. The CDR3 nucleotides are TGTGCCAGCAGTTACCGGGACAGGCGATATCAGCCCCAGCATTTT.

The chain joins TRBV19 to TRBJ2-3; TRBD1 matches 10 bases. The CDR3 is 15 amino acids. CDR1 LNHDA and CDR2 SQIVND come from the germline V gene (reference sequence). V trimming: 6 bases; J trimming: 0 bases; junction bases outside the gene matches: 3. The DNA for the CDR3 is TGTGCCAGTAGAGACAGGGGGCATAGCACAGATACGCAGTATTTT. Its translation: CASRDRGHSTDTQYF.

This chain joins TRBV6-1 and TRBJ2-7; TRBD2 matches at 7 bases. Germline V lookup: CDR1 MNHNS, CDR2 SASEGT. The trim removed 2 bases at V and 5 bases at J, leaving 9 bases unmatched. The CDR3 contains 15 residues. The CDR3 reads CASSEQLRELNEQYF. The DNA for the CDR3 is TGTGCCAGCAGTGAACAGTTGCGGGAGCTCAACGAGCAGTACTTC.

This clone was picked up a small number of times. V and J are TRBV9 and TRBJ1-5, with 7 bases aligning to TRBD1. Germline CDR1 SGDLS, CDR2 YYNGEE. After removal of 4 bases from V and 1 base from J, the junction contained 17 bases not matched to a gene. This CDR3 contains 19 residues. The CDR3 nucleotides read TGTGCCAGCAGCTCGTGTATCGGGCAGGGGGGTTGGAGCAATCAGCCCCAGCATTTT. Protein: CASSSCIGQGGWSNQPQHF. Supplemented by reference TRBV9 and TRBJ1-5, the full variable domain reads DSGVTQTPKHLITATGQRVTLRCSPRSGDLSVYWYQQSLDQGLQFLIQYYNGEERAKGNILERFSAQQFPDLHSELNLSSLELGDSALYFCASSSCIGQGGWSNQPQHFGDGTRLSIL.

This sequence joins TRBV27 and TRBJ2-3; perhaps TRBD2 as D (5 bases). Trimming shortened V by 5 bases and J by 4 bases, and 22 bases separated the two germline ends. The CDR3 consists of 17 residues. Looked up from germline, CDR1 is MNHEY and CDR2 is SMNVEV (reference sequence). In DNA, the CDR3 is TGTGCCAGCAGTCCAGCAATTTTCCAAAACGGGGCAGATACGCAGTATTTT. Amino acids: CASSPAIFQNGADTQYF.

The chain couples TRBV5-5 to TRBJ1-2; TRBD1 aligns across 8 bases. This CDR3 has 13 amino acids. J was trimmed by 7 bases and V by 4 bases; bases with no gene match: 6. The germline V gene has CDR1 SGHKS and CDR2 YYEKEE (reference sequence). The CDR3: CASSLQGVGGYTF. The CDR3 DNA reads as TGTGCCAGCAGCCTACAGGGGGTTGGTGGCTACACCTTC.